This T cell receptor (beta chain) was sequenced for a study of blood T cell repertoires in COVID-19. Whole-study context: The samples span acute and convalescent COVID-19 from the United States, Italy and Spain.

In the authors' workflow: How many nucleated cells were present was estimated from reference gene primer amplification. Measured with immunoSEQ multiplex PCR; TCRdb has only the in-frame clones, and not every one. V, J and clone size derive from that table, while D and trimming were established from the DNA sequence. This sample has around 260,000 clones, with roughly 86% found just once. This CDR3 has 14 residues. Germline V gene lookup returns CDR1 MDHEN and CDR2 SYDVKM. The V end was cut by 7 bases, the J end by 0 bases, with 10 bases between. The chain employs TRBV28 and TRBJ1-3; possible D gene TRBD1, 6 bases. This receptor was obtained from a woman in her forties or fifties with acute or convalescent COVID-19. The source material was peripheral blood. CDR3 sequence: CASTLGGSGNTIYF. As DNA, the CDR3 is TGTGCCAGCACCTTAGGGGGCTCTGGAAACACCATATATTTT.